This T cell receptor (beta chain) was sequenced in a study of blood T cell repertoires in COVID-19 (dated by TCRdb to 2019 to 2021). Notes on the research overall: The collaborator samples originated in the United States, Italy and Spain and spanned the acute and convalescent phases of COVID-19. Sample metadata almost always included a de-identified subject ID, COVID-19 status, age in years and sex. The repertoires were made available in a free public database intended to serve as a resource for research on the immune response to SARS-CoV-2. Where available, HLA class I and class II types were obtained from metadata supplied by the sample provider rather than from assay-based typing. Samples were obtained from the ongoing ImmuneRACE study (first 160 participants) and from 1,254 subjects provided by 6 global collaborators. The prospective study material was composed of cDNA or gDNA derived from T cells, B-cell-depleted T cells, or PBMCs. Subjects who had been exposed to COVID-19, were actively infected with it, or had recovered from it provided the deeply sampled blood TCRbeta repertoires that made up the dataset.

V is reduced by 5 bases and J by 0 bases, leaving a spacing of 5 bases between them. Counted from cysteine to phenylalanine, this CDR3 has 13 amino acids. CDR3 DNA only is kept here, 39 bases in frame from base 1. Sequences SGHVS (CDR1) and FQNEAQ (CDR2) are obtained from the germline V gene. Study-wide conclusions, independent of this receptor: The amount of clinical and demographic metadata varied by source and participant and was provided uncurated.

One collaborating source in Seattle enrolled patients while the patients were actively infected and followed the patients over time throughout the course of disease. Whole blood was collected in K2EDTA tubes by collaborating institutions according to the institutions' own protocols. For TCRbeta analysis, collaborators shipped samples in one of three forms: frozen whole blood, isolated PBMCs, or DNA extracted from either of those sample types. The immunoSEQ Assay, a bias-controlled multiplex PCR, was used to amplify TCRbeta CDR3 regions from genomic DNA. Concerning the study's data processing: Within the assay, amplification of reference gene primers was used to estimate how many nucleated cells each sample contained. To quantify the absolute abundance of each unique TCRbeta CDR3 rearrangement, sequence reads were collapsed and filtered. For each sample, productive Simpson clonality was calculated by taking the square root of Simpson's diversity index across productive rearrangements. TCRdb carries this immuneACCESS record with in-frame sequences only. Its versions omit some clonotypes, under half of them owing to an unresolved V gene in the studies checked, with the rest unexplained. The V and J calls and clone size come from that table; D and trimming were worked out from the DNA. For this sample the table gives 150,000 or so clones, of which roughly 82% were detected only once. 7% of the sample is taken by the ten largest.

In this sample, this clone turned up once. Its recognized antigen is unknown. Base qualities are missing; no much larger clone stands one base away. Sequencing input: peripheral blood. The TCR comes from a woman between 40 and 55 years old with COVID-19, enrolled during active disease. This chain is built from TRBV7-8 and TRBJ1-5; the D gene lacks a confident call. Read as DNA, the sequence is TGTGCCAGCAGCCCGTATAGCAATCAGCCCCAGCATTTT. The translation is CASSPYSNQPQHF.